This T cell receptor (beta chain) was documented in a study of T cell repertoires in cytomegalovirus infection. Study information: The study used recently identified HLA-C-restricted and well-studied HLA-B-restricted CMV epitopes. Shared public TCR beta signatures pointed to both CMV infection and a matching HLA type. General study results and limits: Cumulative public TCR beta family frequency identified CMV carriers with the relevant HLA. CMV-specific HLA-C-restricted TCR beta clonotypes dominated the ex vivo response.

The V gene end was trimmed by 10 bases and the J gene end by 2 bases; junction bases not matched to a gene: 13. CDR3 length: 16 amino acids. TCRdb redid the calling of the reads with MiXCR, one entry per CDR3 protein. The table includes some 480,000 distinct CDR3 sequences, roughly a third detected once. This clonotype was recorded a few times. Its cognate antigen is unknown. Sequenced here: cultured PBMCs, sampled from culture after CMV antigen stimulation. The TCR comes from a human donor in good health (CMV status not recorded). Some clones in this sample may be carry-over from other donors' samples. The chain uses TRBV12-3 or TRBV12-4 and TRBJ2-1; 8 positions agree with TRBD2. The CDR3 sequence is CATSLGGGRPYNEQFF. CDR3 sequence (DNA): TGTGCCACCTCCCTGGGAGGCGGGAGGCCCTACAATGAGCAGTTCTTC.